The 29 T cell receptor beta chains presented below share a single source sample, sequenced in a study of T cells in Graves' hyperthyroidism and ophthalmopathy. RNA transcripts yielded amplified TCR beta CDR3 regions. In the first-round RT-PCR of the TCR CDR3, the HTBI primer set was used. TCRdb ran MiXCR on the multiplex PCR reads and lists one entry per CDR3 protein. Found here are roughly 700,000 distinct CDR3 sequences, about a third of them singletons; the top ten hold roughly 30%. Sample: blood. The receptors come from a woman in her 40s with Graves' hyperthyroidism.

CDR3 in amino acids: CASSPDPQPQHF. CDR3 DNA sequence: TGTGCCAGCAGCCCCGACCCCCAGCCCCAGCATTTT. The V and J genes are TRBV28 and TRBJ1-5; D gene unclear. The CDR3 spans 12 residues. V was clipped by 6 bases and J by 7 bases, with 10 bases between them. CDR1 and CDR2 (germline): MDHEN, SYDVKM.

Concerning this clonotype itself: The missing conserved phenylalanine or tryptophan at the end of this CDR3 makes a read error likely. V gene TRBV5-1 combines with J gene TRBJ2-7, with a weak D call TRBD1 (6 bases). This CDR3 region has 15 residues. Germline V gene lookup returns CDR1 SGHRS and CDR2 YFSETQ. Trimming stripped 2 bases from V and 3 bases from J, with 15 bases between. CDR3 sequence reads: CASSLTGTPNYEQYL. As DNA, the CDR3 is TGCGCCAGCAGCTTAACCGGGACACCCAACTACGAGCAGTACCTC.

This clonotype was seen ten or more times. The chain uses TRBV12-3 or TRBV12-4 and TRBJ1-6, with unresolved D. Trimming shortened V by 5 bases and J by 9 bases, and 11 bases separated the two germline ends. CDR3 length: 13 amino acids. CDR3 in amino acids: CASSAQLGSPLHF. CDR3 coding DNA: TGTGCCAGCAGTGCCCAGCTTGGTTCACCCCTCCACTTT.

This clonotype was observed at least ten times. This chain joins TRBV15 and TRBJ1-5; perhaps TRBD1 as D (5 bases). V lost 5 bases to trimming and J lost 6 bases, with 11 bases between them. The CDR3 runs to 13 residues. CDR1 and CDR2 from the germline V gene are LNHNV and YYDKDF (reference sequence). The CDR3 nucleotides are TGTGCCACCAGCGAACAGGTCGGTCAGCCCCAGCATTTT. This encodes CATSEQVGQPQHF.

Details on this clonotype: The junction does not match germline at one end; this may be a read error. This chain links TRBV7-9 with TRBJ2-7; D perhaps matches TRBD2 (5 bases). The germline gives CDR1 SEHNR, CDR2 FQNEAQ (reference sequence). CDR3 size: 15 residues. The CDR3 loop is CASSQTTRVSYEQYF. The CDR3 region has the DNA TGCGCCAGCAGCCAAACTACTAGGGTCTCCTACGAGCAGTACTTC.

V is TRBV19 and J is TRBJ2-3; unclear D gene. The CDR3 covers 13 residues. The V gene lost 11 bases and the J gene lost 4 bases, with 16 bases spanning the gap. In germline, CDR1 is LNHDA, CDR2 SQIVND (reference sequence). This CDR3 reads CASEKGNSDTQYF. The CDR3 DNA follows: TGTGCCTCTGAAAAGGGAAATTCAGATACGCAGTATTTT.

Points on this clonotype: Being one base from a much bigger clone, this may be a read error. The genes are TRBV10-3 and TRBJ2-5; 11 nucleotides line up with TRBD2. Germline CDR1 is ENHRY and CDR2 is SYGVKD. The CDR3 extends over 16 amino acids. The CDR3 is CAVSGLAGGPVETQYF. DNA of the CDR3: TGTGCCGTCAGTGGTTTAGCGGGAGGGCCGGTAGAGACCCAGTACTTC.

This chain links TRBV19 with TRBJ1-2; weak D call: TRBD1 (5 bases). Germline-derived CDR1 and CDR2 are LNHDA and SQIVND (reference sequence). The V end was cut by 8 bases, the J end by 0 bases, with 10 bases between. This CDR3 has 13 residues. For the CDR3, the DNA is TGTGCCAGTCGGCAGGGCGCTAACTATGGCTACACCTTC. Translation gives CASRQGANYGYTF.

This clonotype was recorded many times. This chain connects TRBV29-1 to TRBJ2-5, with D tentatively TRBD1 (6 bases). Germline assignment: CDR1 SQVTM and CDR2 ANQGSEA. The CDR3 runs 14 residues. V was pared by 8 bases and J by 5 bases, with 21 bases between. CDR3 sequence reads: CSPTVLGALETQYF. In DNA form, the CDR3 reads TGCAGCCCAACGGTTTTGGGGGCGCTTGAGACCCAGTACTTC.

The V call is TRBV27, the J call TRBJ2-5; 13 bases are shared with TRBD2. V dropped 5 bases and J dropped 4; count of bases not matched to a gene: 4. The CDR3 is 15 residues long. Looked up from germline, CDR1 is MNHEY and CDR2 is SMNVEV (reference sequence). Here the CDR3 reads CASSPGTSGIETQYF. DNA of the CDR3: TGTGCCAGCAGTCCGGGGACTAGCGGGATAGAGACCCAGTACTTC.

For this clonotype: This sequence may be a read error, since a much larger clone differs from it by one base. The chain links TRBV2 to TRBJ1-2; a possible D gene is TRBD1 (5 bases). Germline CDR1 and CDR2: SNHLY and FYNNEI. This CDR3 has 10 amino acids. CDR3 region: CAISGTIYTF. The CDR3 DNA reads TGTGCCATCAGTGGGACTATCTACACCTTC.

The CDR3 region is CASSLSPGMMNTEAFF. CDR3 sequence (DNA): TGCGCCAGCAGCTTGTCCCCAGGGATGATGAACACTGAAGCTTTCTTT. This rearrangement joins TRBV5-1 to TRBJ1-1; tentative D call: TRBD1 (5 bases). CDR1 and CDR2 (germline): SGHRS, YFSETQ. Trimming took off 1 base at V and 0 bases at J, with 13 bases between the two ends. This CDR3 spans 16 amino acids.

This clonotype appeared a few times. V and J are TRBV28 and TRBJ2-7; TRBD2 aligns across 12 bases. The CDR3 is 16 amino acids. Germline CDR1 and CDR2: MDHEN and SYDVKM. After removal of 5 bases from V and 1 base from J, the junction contained 6 bases not matched to a gene. The CDR3 region has the DNA TGTGCCAGCAGTGACAGACTAGCGGGAGTATCCTACGAGCAGTACTTC. Amino acid sequence: CASSDRLAGVSYEQYF.

The V gene is TRBV6-6, the J gene TRBJ1-6, with D possibly matching TRBD1 (6 bases). CDR3 length: 15 residues. The V gene's germline CDR1 is MNHNY and CDR2 SVGAGI (reference sequence). Trimming removed 5 bases at V and 7 bases at J, with 15 bases between. This CDR3 is CASSEWGAKNSPLHF. As DNA, the CDR3 is TGTGCCAGCAGTGAATGGGGGGCCAAGAATTCACCCCTCCACTTT.

This clonotype was counted a single time. A single base separates this from a much larger clone, so it may be a read error. The chain has TRBV20-1 and TRBJ1-1; tentatively, D is TRBD1 (5 bases). Germline V gene sequence: CDR1 DFQATT, CDR2 SNEGSKA (reference sequence). The CDR3 length is 13 residues. Trimming left V 6 bases short and J 7 bases short, with 18 bases between. This CDR3 reads CSALRSGRSEAFF. Here the CDR3 DNA reads TGCAGTGCCCTCCGCTCAGGGCGGAGTGAAGCTTTCTTT.

V gene TRBV27 combines with J gene TRBJ1-3, with D possibly being TRBD1 (5 bases). The CDR3 extends over 15 amino acids. Germline V gene lookup returns CDR1 MNHEY and CDR2 SMNVEV (reference sequence). The V end was cut by 2 bases, the J end by 8 bases, with 16 bases between. Written as DNA, the CDR3 is TGTGCCAGCAGTTTAAGTAGTCAGGGTGGGGACACCATATATTTT. It codes for CASSLSSQGGDTIYF.

Ten or more counts support this clonotype. This chain uses TRBV9 with TRBJ2-7; 7 bases are a match to TRBD1. Per the germline V gene, CDR1 is SGDLS and CDR2 is YYNGEE. Unmatched junction bases numbered 10, after V lost 4 bases and J lost 6 bases. The CDR3 extends over 14 amino acids. CDR3 sequence reads: CASSTGTASLEQYF. In nucleotides, the CDR3 is TGTGCCAGCAGCACTGGGACAGCGTCTCTCGAGCAGTACTTC.

The chain joins TRBV9 to TRBJ1-1; TRBD1 might be the D (5 bases). The V end lost 3 bases, the J end lost 9 bases, and 6 bases lay between the germline ends. CDR1 is SGDLS, CDR2 YYNGEE, per germline. The CDR3 totals 10 residues. The CDR3 bases are TGTGCCAGCAGCGCGGGGCAAGCTTTCTTT. This encodes CASSAGQAFF.

Many counts were recorded for this clonotype. This chain connects TRBV9 to TRBJ1-4; D gene unclear. The CDR3 consists of 14 residues. Trimming cost V 6 bases and J 8 bases, with 17 bases left between them. Germline V gene data show CDR1 as SGDLS and CDR2 as YYNGEE. CDR3 residues: CASTPTGSREKLFF. DNA for the CDR3: TGTGCCAGCACGCCGACGGGCAGTCGGGAAAAACTGTTTTTT. Complete variable domain (other parts from reference TRBV9 and TRBJ1-4): DSGVTQTPKHLITATGQRVTLRCSPRSGDLSVYWYQQSLDQGLQFLIQYYNGEERAKGNILERFSAQQFPDLHSELNLSSLELGDSALYFCASTPTGSREKLFFGSGTQLSVL.

This clonotype showed up many times. This chain connects TRBV10-1 to TRBJ2-5; D possibly corresponds to TRBD2 (5 bases). The ends were cut back, 9 bases at V and 0 bases at J, with 23 bases in the middle. This CDR3 spans 17 amino acids. From germline, CDR1 is WNHNN and CDR2 SYGVQD (reference sequence). The CDR3 sequence: CASFRSAGFWYQETQYF. The CDR3 DNA follows: TGCGCCAGTTTCCGATCGGCGGGCTTCTGGTACCAAGAGACCCAGTACTTC.

This clonotype has ten or more counts. CDR3 loop: CSANRQAGDRETQYF. The CDR3 coding sequence is TGCAGCGCTAATAGACAGGCGGGTGATCGAGAGACCCAGTACTTC. The chain links TRBV29-1 to TRBJ2-5, with TRBD1 as a possible D gene (6 bases). The CDR3 covers 15 residues. Trimming removed 7 bases from V and 4 bases from J, with 22 bases in between. The germline CDR1 and CDR2 sequences are SQVTM and ANQGSEA.

This clonotype was seen more than once but under ten times. A clone one base away is much larger, so this may be a read error. The V and J genes are TRBV7-2 and TRBJ2-7; D ambiguous. Germline-derived CDR1 and CDR2 are SGHTA and FQGNSA. V was shortened by 2 bases and J by 3 bases, with 5 bases between the two germline ends. CDR3 size: 12 residues. CDR3 loop: CASSLTHYEQYF. CDR3 nucleotides: TGTGCCAGCAGCTTAACTCACTACGAGCAGTACTTC.

This clonotype was counted between two and nine times. This chain links TRBV7-9 with TRBJ1-1; the match to TRBD1 covers 9 bases. The length of the CDR3 is 15 residues. Per germline, CDR1 SEHNR and CDR2 FQNEAQ (reference sequence). The V segment lost 1 base and the J segment 7 bases; nucleotides outside the gene matches: 7. The CDR3 bases are TGTGCCAGCAGCTTAGATGGGACAGGGACCCTTGAAGCTTTCTTT. It is translated as CASSLDGTGTLEAFF. The variable domain in full, completed from reference TRBV7-9 and TRBJ1-1, reads DTGVSQNPRHKITKRGQNVTFRCDPISEHNRLYWYRQTLGQGPEFLTYFQNEAQLEKSRLLSDRFSAERPKGSFSTLEIQRTEQGDSAMYLCASSLDGTGTLEAFFGQGTRLTVV.

V and J are TRBV20-1 and TRBJ2-2, with D tentatively TRBD2 (5 bases). V was trimmed by 0 bases and J by 7 bases, leaving 12 bases between them. This CDR3 region has 14 residues. Per germline, CDR1 DFQATT and CDR2 SNEGSKA (reference sequence). DNA for the CDR3: TGCAGTGCTAGAGATCCCGGGGTTCTCGGGGAGCTGTTTTTT. Protein sequence: CSARDPGVLGELFF.

There are many counts of this clonotype. The chain carries TRBV19 and TRBJ2-2; perhaps TRBD2 as D (5 bases). The CDR3 has 15 amino acids. The germline CDR1 and CDR2 sequences are LNHDA and SQIVND (reference sequence). The V and J ends lost 9 bases and 6 bases respectively, with 20 bases between them. The CDR3 reads CASQRRGGLPGELFF. CDR3 in DNA: TGTGCCAGCCAGCGCCGAGGAGGTTTACCCGGGGAGCTGTTTTTT. Using reference TRBV19 and TRBJ2-2 for the parts outside the CDR3, the full variable domain is DGGITQSPKYLFRKEGQNVTLSCEQNLNHDAMYWYRQDPGQGLRLIYYSQIVNDFQKGDIAEGYSVSREKKESFPLTVTSAQKNPTAFYLCASQRRGGLPGELFFGEGSRLTVL.

This rearrangement joins TRBV29-1 to TRBJ2-3; perhaps TRBD2 as D (6 bases). CDR3 length: 11 amino acids. Germline-derived CDR1 and CDR2 are SQVTM and ANQGSEA. The germline V and J ends were trimmed by 5 bases and 7 bases, with 10 bases remaining between them. The CDR3 region is CSVRGGNTQYF. In nucleotides, the CDR3 is TGCAGCGTTCGGGGCGGGAATACGCAGTATTTT.

This chain's CDR3 is CASSPVQGAAFF. The CDR3 DNA reads as TGCGCCAGCAGCCCGGTACAGGGAGCAGCTTTCTTT. V usage is TRBV4-1 and J usage is TRBJ1-1; tentative D call: TRBD1 (6 bases). The CDR3 has 12 residues. Trimming shortened V by 4 bases and J by 10 bases, and 13 bases separated the two germline ends. Germline V gene sequence: CDR1 MGHRA, CDR2 YSYEKL.

The table lists this clonotype with many counts. The chain joins TRBV7-9 to TRBJ2-5; possible D gene TRBD2, 6 bases. The V end lost 1 base, the J end lost 5 bases, and 8 bases lay between the germline ends. This CDR3 is 13 amino acids long. Germline assignment: CDR1 SEHNR and CDR2 FQNEAQ (reference sequence). The CDR3 reads CASSLDLAETQYF. The CDR3 region has the DNA TGTGCCAGCAGCTTAGACCTAGCGGAGACCCAGTACTTC.

A word on this clonotype: A much larger clone sits a single nucleotide away, making a read error possible. The J gene is TRBJ1-5, the V gene TRBV19, with TRBD1 identical over 8 bases. J gave up 4 bases and V 3 bases, and 2 bases lay outside the gene matches. The CDR3 is 14 amino acids. The germline CDR1 and CDR2 sequences are LNHDA and SQIVND (reference sequence). The CDR3 bases are TGTGCCAGTAGTATGACAGGGGCGAATCAGCCCCAGCATTTT. This encodes CASSMTGANQPQHF. The full variable domain, completed using reference TRBV19 and TRBJ1-5, is DGGITQSPKYLFRKEGQNVTLSCEQNLNHDAMYWYRQDPGQGLRLIYYSQIVNDFQKGDIAEGYSVSREKKESFPLTVTSAQKNPTAFYLCASSMTGANQPQHFGDGTRLSIL.